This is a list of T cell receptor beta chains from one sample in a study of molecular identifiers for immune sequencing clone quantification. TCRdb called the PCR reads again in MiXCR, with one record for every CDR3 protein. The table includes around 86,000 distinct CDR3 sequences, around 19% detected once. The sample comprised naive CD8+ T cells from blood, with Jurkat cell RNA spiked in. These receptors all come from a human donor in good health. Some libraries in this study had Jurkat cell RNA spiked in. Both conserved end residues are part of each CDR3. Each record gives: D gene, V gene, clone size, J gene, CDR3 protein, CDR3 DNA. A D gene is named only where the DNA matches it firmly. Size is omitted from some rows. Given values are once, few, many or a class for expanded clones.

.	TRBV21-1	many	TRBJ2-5	CASRDRTKETQYF	TGTGCCAGCAGGGACAGGACGAAAGAGACCCAGTACTTC
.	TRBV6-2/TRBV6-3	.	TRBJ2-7	CASSYSHEQYF	TGTGCCAGCAGTTACTCACACGAGCAGTACTTC
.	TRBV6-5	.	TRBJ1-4	CASSYSGGTSEKLFF	TGTGCCAGCAGTTACTCGGGGGGGACGAGTGAAAAACTGTTTTTT
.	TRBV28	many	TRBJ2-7	CASSPWTGGNYEQYF	TGTGCCAGCAGTCCTTGGACCGGAGGTAACTACGAGCAGTACTTC
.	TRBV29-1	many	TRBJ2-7	CSVEAGTGSYEQYF	TGCAGCGTTGAAGCCGGGACGGGCTCCTACGAGCAGTACTTC
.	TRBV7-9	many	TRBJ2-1	CASSVRDNNEQFF	TGTGCCAGCAGCGTTCGTGATAACAATGAGCAGTTCTTC
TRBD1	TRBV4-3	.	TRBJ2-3	CASSQADRSTDTQYF	TGCGCCAGCAGCCAAGCGGACAGGTCCACAGATACGCAGTATTTT
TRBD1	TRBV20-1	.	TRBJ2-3	CSASGTGDELWATDTQYF	TGCAGTGCGAGCGGGACAGGGGATGAACTGTGGGCCACAGATACGCAGTATTTT
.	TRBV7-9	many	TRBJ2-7	CASVHTGARGPYEQYF	TGTGCCAGCGTCCACACCGGGGCCCGGGGCCCCTACGAGCAGTACTTC
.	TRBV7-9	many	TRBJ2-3	CASSLLQGYTDTQYF	TGTGCCAGCAGCTTATTACAGGGATATACAGATACGCAGTATTTT
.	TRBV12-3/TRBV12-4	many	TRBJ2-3	CASSGNTDTQYF	TGTGCCAGCAGCGGGAACACAGATACGCAGTATTTT
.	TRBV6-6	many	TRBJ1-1	CASRTWGVLSEAFF	TGTGCCAGCAGGACTTGGGGGGTTCTCTCTGAAGCTTTCTTT
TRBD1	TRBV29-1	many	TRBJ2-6	CSVEDSSGQGANSGANVLTF	TGCAGCGTTGAAGATAGTTCCGGACAGGGGGCGAACTCTGGGGCCAACGTCCTGACTTTC
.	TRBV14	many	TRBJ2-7	CASSRDPRPYEQYF	TGTGCCAGCAGCCGGGACCCCCGGCCCTACGAGCAGTACTTC
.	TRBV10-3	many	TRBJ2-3	CAISESHGPVGDTQYF	TGTGCCATCAGTGAGTCGCACGGACCCGTGGGAGATACGCAGTATTTT
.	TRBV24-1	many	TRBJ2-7	CATNFGYEQYF	TGTGCCACCAATTTCGGGTACGAGCAGTACTTC
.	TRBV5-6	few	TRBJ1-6	CASSSFSRDTYNSPLHF	TGTGCCAGCAGCTCATTTAGCCGGGACACTTATAATTCACCCCTCCACTTT
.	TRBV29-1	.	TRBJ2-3	CSAVGQFTYTQYF	TGCAGCGCCGTGGGTCAGTTCACATATACGCAGTATTTT
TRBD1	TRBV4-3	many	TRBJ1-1	CASSQDRTGNTEAFF	TGCGCCAGCAGCCAAGATCGGACAGGGAACACTGAAGCTTTCTTT
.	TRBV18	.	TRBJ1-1	CASTLVGGTEAFF	TGTGCCAGCACCCTGGTGGGGGGCACTGAAGCTTTCTTT
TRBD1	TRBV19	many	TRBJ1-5	CASSPGTGFQPQHF	TGTGCCAGTAGTCCTGGGACAGGGTTTCAGCCCCAGCATTTT
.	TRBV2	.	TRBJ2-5	CASTLTEQETQYF	TGTGCCAGCACCCTGACAGAGCAAGAGACCCAGTACTTC
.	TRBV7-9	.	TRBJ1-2	CASSLVGDYGYTF	TGTGCCAGCAGCTTAGTGGGTGACTATGGCTACACCTTC
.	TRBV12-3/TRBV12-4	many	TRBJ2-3	CASSLGRTSTDTQYF	TGTGCCAGCAGTTTAGGTCGCACTAGCACAGATACGCAGTATTTT
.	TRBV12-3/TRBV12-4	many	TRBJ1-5	CASSPQGMNQPQHF	TGTGCCAGCAGTCCTCAGGGAATGAATCAGCCCCAGCATTTT
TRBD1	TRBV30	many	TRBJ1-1	CAWSYRDRGQLESGTEAFF	TGTGCCTGGAGTTACCGGGACAGGGGGCAACTTGAATCAGGAACTGAAGCTTTCTTT
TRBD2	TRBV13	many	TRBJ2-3	CASSPWTSGTDTQYF	TGTGCCAGCAGCCCGTGGACTAGCGGCACAGATACGCAGTATTTT
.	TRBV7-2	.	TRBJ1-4	CASSLDSATGRTSVFF	TGTGCCAGCAGCTTAGATTCCGCGACAGGTAGAACGTCAGTATTTTTT
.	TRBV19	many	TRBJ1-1	CASSMMAGNTEAFF	TGTGCCAGTAGTATGATGGCAGGGAACACTGAAGCTTTCTTT
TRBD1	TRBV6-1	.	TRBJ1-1	CATRTGGTEAFF	TGTGCCACCCGGACAGGGGGCACTGAAGCTTTCTTT
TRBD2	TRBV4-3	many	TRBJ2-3	CASSQVISGGGFTDTQYF	TGCGCCAGCAGCCAAGTGATCAGCGGGGGGGGTTTCACAGATACGCAGTATTTT
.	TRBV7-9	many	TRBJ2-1	CASSPGASETLFFF	TGTGCCAGCTCTCCGGGGGCCAGCGAAACTCTATTCTTCTTC
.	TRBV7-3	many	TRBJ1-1	CADQGVDTEAFF	TGTGCCGACCAGGGAGTCGACACTGAAGCTTTCTTT
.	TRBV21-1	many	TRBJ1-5	CASSKRGQARHGNQPQHF	TGTGCCAGCAGCAAAAGGGGACAGGCCAGGCACGGCAATCAGCCCCAGCATTTT
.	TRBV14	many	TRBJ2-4	CASSGNLAKNIQYF	TGTGCCAGCAGCGGGAACTTAGCCAAAAACATTCAGTACTTC
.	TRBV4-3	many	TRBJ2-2	CASSQDPEQGINTGELFF	TGCGCCAGCAGCCAAGATCCTGAACAGGGAATAAACACCGGGGAGCTGTTTTTT
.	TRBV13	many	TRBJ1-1	CASTEGVRGTEAFF	TGTGCCAGCACTGAGGGGGTTCGGGGCACTGAAGCTTTCTTT
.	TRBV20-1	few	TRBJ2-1	CSARDLLQGRGVGGNEQFF	TGCAGTGCTAGAGATCTTTTACAGGGGAGGGGCGTGGGTGGCAATGAGCAGTTCTTC
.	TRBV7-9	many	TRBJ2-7	CASSPPTVSYEQYF	TGTGCCAGCAGCCCCCCGACAGTTTCCTACGAGCAGTACTTC
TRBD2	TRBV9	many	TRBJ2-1	CASSVAISGSLVEQFF	TGTGCCAGCAGCGTAGCTATAAGCGGGAGTTTGGTTGAGCAGTTCTTC
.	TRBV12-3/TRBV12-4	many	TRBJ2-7	CASSRDYEQYF	TGTGCCAGCAGCAGGGACTACGAGCAGTACTTC
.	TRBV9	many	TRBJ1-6	CASSANPGEDRSPPHF	TGTGCCAGCAGCGCCAACCCGGGGGAAGACAGATCACCCCCCCACTTT
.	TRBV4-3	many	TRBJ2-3	CASSQDITTNTQYF	TGCGCCAGCAGCCAAGATATTACTACAAATACGCAGTATTTT
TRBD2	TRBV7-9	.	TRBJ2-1	CASSSGGDNEQFF	TGTGCCAGCAGCTCGGGGGGGGACAATGAGCAGTTCTTC
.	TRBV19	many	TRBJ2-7	CASRPAAAYEQYF	TGTGCCAGCCGCCCCGCTGCGGCCTACGAGCAGTACTTC